Shown below are 13 T cell receptor beta chains from a single sample sequenced in a study of blood T cells in healthy people across ages. The use of a sample-barcoded 5' primer and a J-beta primer mix characterized a second PCR of roughly 6 to 12 cycles. TCRdb passed the 5' RACE reads through MiXCR, listing each CDR3 protein once. The table lists over 1,500,000 distinct CDR3 sequences, more than 35% of them singletons. The specimen was blood. The receptors were gathered from a human donor in good health.

This clonotype was seen ten or more times. V gene TRBV12-3 or TRBV12-4 combines with J gene TRBJ1-5; TRBD1 aligns across 8 bases. J lost 7 bases, V lost 6 bases, and 5 bases had no gene match. The CDR3 is 13 residues long. CDR3 residues: CASSLTGGQPQHF. CDR3 DNA sequence: TGTGCCAGCAGCTTAACAGGGGGACAGCCCCAGCATTTT.

This clonotype showed up just a few times. The chain is built from TRBV4-2 and TRBJ1-6, with no clear D. Trimming pared 0 bases from V and 5 bases from J, leaving 11 bases between. From germline, CDR1 is LGHNA and CDR2 YNFKEQ. The CDR3 totals 16 residues. The CDR3 reads CASSQDKTADNSPLHF. CDR3 sequence (DNA): TGTGCCAGCAGCCAAGATAAAACAGCCGATAATTCACCCCTCCACTTT.

This clonotype was seen only a few times. The chain links TRBV25-1 to TRBJ1-1; D unclear. Trimming left V 5 bases short and J 4 bases short, with 5 bases between. The CDR3 has 11 residues. In germline, CDR1 is MGHDK, CDR2 SYGVNS. The CDR3 loop is CASSSTTEAFF. CDR3 nucleotides: TGTGCCAGCAGTAGTACCACTGAAGCTTTCTTT. The whole variable domain, remainder taken from reference TRBV25-1 and TRBJ1-1, is EADIYQTPRYLVIGTGKKITLECSQTMGHDKMYWYQQDPGMELHLIHYSYGVNSTEKGDLSSESTVSRIRTEHFPLTLESARPSHTSQYLCASSSTTEAFFGQGTRLTVV.

This clonotype was picked up a small number of times. The chain couples TRBV20-1 to TRBJ2-3; TRBD1 agrees at 10 bases. V lost 7 bases and J lost 4; bases outside the gene matches: 11. This CDR3 is built from 15 residues. Germline V gene data show CDR1 as DFQATT and CDR2 as SNEGSKA (reference sequence). CDR3 protein: CSVVIGTGVPDTQYF. In DNA, the CDR3 is TGCAGTGTGGTTATCGGGACAGGGGTTCCAGATACGCAGTATTTT.

This clonotype was counted only a few times. The V and J genes are TRBV3-1 and TRBJ2-7; D may be TRBD1 (5 bases). CDR1 is LGHDT, CDR2 YNNKEL, per germline (reference sequence). CDR3 length: 15 residues. Trimming cost V 0 bases and J 4 bases, with 13 bases left between them. The CDR3, as DNA: TGTGCCAGCAGCCAAGAACCTGACAGAAAATACGAGCAGTACTTC. Residues: CASSQEPDRKYEQYF.

J is TRBJ2-3 and V is TRBV14; 7 bases fit TRBD2. Trimming removed 4 bases from V and 4 bases from J; junction bases left unmatched: 23. CDR1 and CDR2 from the germline V gene are SGHDN and FVKESK. The CDR3 contains 20 residues. CDR3 sequence reads: CASSRWVRDYIPGYADTQYF. CDR3 nucleotides: TGTGCCAGCAGCCGCTGGGTCCGGGACTACATCCCAGGATACGCAGATACGCAGTATTTT.

The gene calls are TRBV5-6 and TRBJ1-2, with 7 bases matching TRBD1. The trim removed 1 base at V and 7 bases at J, leaving 4 bases unmatched. The CDR3 totals 13 residues. CDR1 is SGHDT, CDR2 YYEEEE, per germline. CDR3 protein: CASSLQGGPGYTF. The CDR3 nucleotides are TGTGCCAGCAGCTTGCAGGGGGGGCCTGGCTACACCTTC.

This clonotype was observed a handful of times. The chain uses TRBV7-3 and TRBJ2-1; possibly TRBD2 for D (7 bases). Between the trimmed V and J ends, which lost 0 bases and 2 bases, there was a span of 14 bases. This CDR3 has 17 amino acids. CDR1 is SGHTA, CDR2 FQGTGA, per germline. CDR3 DNA sequence: TGTGCCAGCAGCTTAACGGGAGGGGGGCCAACCTACAATGAGCAGTTCTTC. It specifies CASSLTGGGPTYNEQFF. Complete variable domain (other parts from reference TRBV7-3 and TRBJ2-1): GAGVSQTPSNKVTEKGKYVELRCDPISGHTALYWYRQSLGQGPEFLIYFQGTGAADDSGLPNDRFFAVRPEGSVSTLKIQRTERGDSAVYLCASSLTGGGPTYNEQFFGPGTRLTVL.

Details on this clonotype: Just one base apart from a much larger clone, this may be a read error. CDR3 bases: TGCAGTGCTAGCTCGGATGAGGAGACCCAGTACTTC. This translates into CSASSDEETQYF. The gene calls are TRBV20-1 and TRBJ2-5, with D uncertain. Germline V gene data show CDR1 as DFQATT and CDR2 as SNEGSKA (reference sequence). This CDR3 has 12 residues. Trimming removed 3 bases at V and 5 bases at J, with 10 bases between.

This clonotype was detected once. The chain joins TRBV28 to TRBJ2-5; possible D gene TRBD1, 5 bases. The CDR3 runs to 17 residues. Trimming took 0 bases from V and 5 from J, leaving 19 bases between them. CDR1 and CDR2 from the germline V gene are MDHEN and SYDVKM. The CDR3 region has the DNA TGTGCCAGCAGTTTATGGGACAAGGTGAAGGTTAGCGAGACCCAGTACTTC. Translated: CASSLWDKVKVSETQYF.

This sequence joins TRBV20-1 and TRBJ1-2; tentatively, D is TRBD1 (6 bases). CDR3 length: 12 amino acids. Trimming pared 3 bases from V and 5 bases from J, leaving 10 bases between. Germline values: CDR1 DFQATT, CDR2 SNEGSKA (reference sequence). DNA for the CDR3: TGCAGTGCTAGGGACAGTCAATATGGCTACACCTTC. It codes for CSARDSQYGYTF.

The gene calls are TRBV6-5 and TRBJ2-7, with D hard to call. The CDR3 has 15 residues. Germline V gene lookup returns CDR1 MNHEY and CDR2 SVGAGI. Trimming pared 3 bases from V and 7 bases from J, leaving 19 bases between. CDR3 bases: TGTGCCAGCAGTTATGGGGTCGTCGACTTGGGGGAGCAGTACTTC. Protein product: CASSYGVVDLGEQYF.

This chain uses TRBV6-6 with TRBJ2-5; 7 nucleotides match TRBD2. The CDR3 has 14 amino acids. Germline CDR1 MNHNY, CDR2 SVGAGI (reference sequence). V was pared by 2 bases and J by 5 bases, with 5 bases of the junction left unmatched. CDR3 DNA sequence: TGTGCCAGCAGTTACGGGAGGGCGTCGGAGACCCAGTACTTC. Amino acids: CASSYGRASETQYF.